This T cell receptor beta chain was recovered during a study of blood T cell repertoires in COVID-19. Study-wide background: COVID-19 samples, acute and convalescent, were from the United States, Italy and Spain. In each case, the material was cDNA or gDNA derived from T cells, B-cell-depleted T cells, or PBMCs.

Germline CDR1 reads SQVTM; CDR2 reads ANQGSEA. V lost 1 base to trimming and J lost 4 bases, with 10 bases between them. There are 13 residues in the CDR3. Original processing notes: Amplification of reference gene primers was used by the study to estimate nucleated cell counts. Profiled with immunoSEQ multiplex PCR; TCRdb holds only in-frame clones, not every one. Clone size and the V and J calls come from that table; the DNA yielded D and trimming. The sample has about 71,000 clones; more than 80% are singletons. The clonotype was recovered from a woman older than 75 with acute or convalescent COVID-19. The V and J genes are TRBV29-1 and TRBJ1-1, with D hard to call. Sequencing was performed on peripheral blood. The CDR3 sequence: CSVEGTPPTEAFF. In nucleotides, the CDR3 is TGCAGCGTTGAAGGCACACCTCCCACTGAAGCTTTCTTT.